This T cell receptor beta chain derives from a study of T cells in Graves' hyperthyroidism and ophthalmopathy. Using RNA transcripts as the source, TCR beta CDR3 regions were amplified. Initially, a first-round RT-PCR of the TCR CDR3 employed the HTBI primer set. Via MiXCR, TCRdb re-called the multiplex PCR reads, giving one row per CDR3 protein. The sample shows 400,000 to 500,000 distinct CDR3 sequences, approximately 14% of them seen only once. Thyroid ultrasound, orbital computed tomography, clinical symptoms, and serum thyroxine and TRAb underpinned diagnoses. A roughly 9.3 ml volume of fresh peripheral blood provided the PBMCs. There are many counts of this clonotype. Its antigen is still unknown. General study findings and limits: Ophthalmopathy was told apart from stable hyperthyroidism by a 13 V-J model. Most expanded thyroid clonotypes above 0.001 recurred in blood.

The germline V and J ends were trimmed by 1 base and 8 bases, with 11 bases remaining between them. Germline CDR1 and CDR2: DFQATT and SNEGSKA (reference sequence). The CDR3 loop spans 12 amino acids. The sample comprised blood. This TCR derives from a woman between 18 and 30 years old with Graves' hyperthyroidism. The chain has TRBV20-1 and TRBJ1-2; D uncertain. CDR3 amino acids: CSARANRYGYTF. The DNA for the CDR3 is TGCAGTGCTAGAGCCAACCGGTACGGCTACACCTTC.